The present entry profiles one T cell receptor beta chain with its context. The entry originates in a study of CD8 T cells in Susac syndrome. Sequencing targeted TCR beta in T cells from blood (CD8+ and CD4+). It was with random hexamers that about 0.45 to 1 ug RNA was reverse transcribed. The amplification used immunoSEQ multiplex PCR on TCR beta CDR3; it spanned 54 Vbeta and 13 Jbeta. From the immunoSEQ multiplex PCR reads, TCRdb called clonotypes with MiXCR, one entry per CDR3 protein. The table has hundreds of thousands of distinct CDR3 sequences, about 96% seen once; the top ten hold approximately 0.1%. The sequenced sample was CD4+ T cells from PBMCs. The receptor comes from a human donor with Susac syndrome.

The CDR3 protein is CASSLPDRGNTEAFF. CDR3 in DNA: TGTGCCAGCAGTCTTCCGGACAGGGGGAACACTGAAGCTTTCTTT. The chain has TRBV12-3 or TRBV12-4 and TRBJ1-1, with 9 bases lining up with TRBD1. The V segment lost 5 bases and the J segment 1 base; nucleotides outside the gene matches: 5. The CDR3 extends over 15 amino acids.